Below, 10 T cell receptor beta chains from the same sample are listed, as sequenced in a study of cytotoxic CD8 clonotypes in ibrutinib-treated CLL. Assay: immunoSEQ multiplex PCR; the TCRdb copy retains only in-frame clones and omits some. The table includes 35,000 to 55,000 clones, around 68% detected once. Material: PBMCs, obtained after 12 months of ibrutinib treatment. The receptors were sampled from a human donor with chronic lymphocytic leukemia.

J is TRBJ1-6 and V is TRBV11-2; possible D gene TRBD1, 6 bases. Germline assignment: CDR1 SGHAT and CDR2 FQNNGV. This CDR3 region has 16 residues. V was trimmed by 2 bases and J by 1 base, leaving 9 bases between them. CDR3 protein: CASSLTGSSYNSPLHF. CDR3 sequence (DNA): TGTGCCAGCAGCTTAACAGGGAGTTCCTATAATTCACCCCTCCACTTT.

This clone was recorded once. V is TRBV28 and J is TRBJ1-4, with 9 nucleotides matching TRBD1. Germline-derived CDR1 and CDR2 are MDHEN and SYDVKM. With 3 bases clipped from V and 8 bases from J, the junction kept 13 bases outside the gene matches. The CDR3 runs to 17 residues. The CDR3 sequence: CASSLGQGIGRVEKLFF. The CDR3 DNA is TGTGCCAGCAGTTTGGGACAGGGTATTGGTAGAGTCGAAAAACTGTTTTTT.

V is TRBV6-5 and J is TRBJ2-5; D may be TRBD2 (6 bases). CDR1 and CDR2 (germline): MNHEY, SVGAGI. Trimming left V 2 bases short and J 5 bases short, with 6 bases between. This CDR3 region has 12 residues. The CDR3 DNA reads TGTGCCAGCAGTTACCGGGAGGAGACCCAGTACTTC. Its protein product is CASSYREETQYF.

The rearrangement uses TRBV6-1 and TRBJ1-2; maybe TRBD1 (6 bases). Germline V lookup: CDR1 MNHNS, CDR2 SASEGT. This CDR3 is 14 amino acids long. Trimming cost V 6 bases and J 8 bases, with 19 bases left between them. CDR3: CASRNPTGTGGYTF. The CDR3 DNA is TGTGCCAGCAGGAACCCAACAGGGACGGGAGGCTACACCTTC.

CDR3 loop: CASSLVVPNSPLHF. CDR3 DNA sequence: TGTGCCAGCAGCTTAGTCGTGCCTAATTCACCCCTCCACTTT. The rearrangement uses TRBV7-9 and TRBJ1-6; D is ambiguous. V was trimmed by 1 base and J by 6 bases, leaving 7 bases between them. There are 14 residues in the CDR3. In germline, CDR1 is SEHNR, CDR2 FQNEAQ (reference sequence).

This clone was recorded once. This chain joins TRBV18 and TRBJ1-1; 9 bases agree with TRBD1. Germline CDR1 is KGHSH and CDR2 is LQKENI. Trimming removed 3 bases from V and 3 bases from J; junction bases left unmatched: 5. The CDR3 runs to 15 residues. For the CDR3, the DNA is TGTGCCAGCTCACCGCGACAGGGGGGAGACACTGAAGCTTTCTTT. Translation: CASSPRQGGDTEAFF.

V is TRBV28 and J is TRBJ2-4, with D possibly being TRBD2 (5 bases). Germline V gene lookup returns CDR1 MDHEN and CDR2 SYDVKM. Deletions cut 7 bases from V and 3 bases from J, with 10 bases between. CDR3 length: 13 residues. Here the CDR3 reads CASIGEDKNIQYF. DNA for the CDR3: TGTGCCAGCATCGGGGAAGACAAAAACATTCAGTACTTC.

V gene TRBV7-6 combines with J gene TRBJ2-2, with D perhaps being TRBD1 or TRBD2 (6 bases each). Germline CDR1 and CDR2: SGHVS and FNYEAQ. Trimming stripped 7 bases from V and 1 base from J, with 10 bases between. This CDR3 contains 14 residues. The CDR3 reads CASTKGGNTGELFF. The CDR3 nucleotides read TGTGCCAGCACCAAGGGGGGGAACACCGGGGAGCTGTTTTTT. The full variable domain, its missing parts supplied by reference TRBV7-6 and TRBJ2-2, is GAGVSQSPRYKVTKRGQDVALRCDPISGHVSLYWYRQALGQGPEFLTYFNYEAQQDKSGLPNDRFSAERPEGSISTLTIQRTEQRDSAMYRCASTKGGNTGELFFGEGSRLTVL.

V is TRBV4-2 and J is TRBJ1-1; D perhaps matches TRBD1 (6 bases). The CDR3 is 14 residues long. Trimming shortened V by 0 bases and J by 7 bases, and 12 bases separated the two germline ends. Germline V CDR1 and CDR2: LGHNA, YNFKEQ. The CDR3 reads CASSQERTDYEAFF. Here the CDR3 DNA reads TGTGCCAGCAGCCAAGAACGGACAGACTATGAAGCTTTCTTT.

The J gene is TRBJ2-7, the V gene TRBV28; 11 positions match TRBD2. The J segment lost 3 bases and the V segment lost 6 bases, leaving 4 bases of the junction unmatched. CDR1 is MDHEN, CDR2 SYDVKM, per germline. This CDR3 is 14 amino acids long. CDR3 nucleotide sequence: TGTGCCAGCAGGGCTAGCGGGGGGTTCTACGAGCAGTACTTC. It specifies CASRASGGFYEQYF.